Each of the 27 T cell receptor beta chains below was sequenced from the same sample in a study of CD8 T cells in Susac syndrome. With random hexamers, reverse transcription was performed on about 0.45 to 1 ug of RNA. TCRdb re-called the immunoSEQ multiplex PCR reads with MiXCR, one entry per CDR3 protein. The data contain 200,000 to 250,000 distinct CDR3 sequences, more than 85% of them singletons. Sequencing was done on a sample of CD8+ T cells from PBMCs. These receptors were collected from a human donor with multiple sclerosis.

V gene TRBV12-3 or TRBV12-4 combines with J gene TRBJ2-5, with a tentative D call TRBD1 (6 bases). The CDR3 totals 14 residues. V lost 5 bases and J lost 5, with 15 bases in between. The CDR3 bases are TGTGCCAGCAGTCCCCCCGCGCAGGGGGAGACCCAGTACTTC. It codes for CASSPPAQGETQYF.

This clonotype was observed once. The chain combines TRBV7-9 with TRBJ2-5; D may match TRBD1 or TRBD2 (5 bases each). Between the trimmed V and J ends, which lost 5 bases and 1 base, there was a span of 17 bases. Germline V lookup: CDR1 SEHNR, CDR2 FQNEAQ (reference sequence). The CDR3 sequence is 16 residues long. CDR3 nucleotides: TGTGCCAGCAGCCCCTGGGACGCCCGCTCCCAAGAGACCCAGTACTTC. Protein: CASSPWDARSQETQYF.

V usage is TRBV30 and J usage is TRBJ2-5; possibly TRBD1 for D (6 bases). With 2 bases removed from V and 5 bases from J, the gap between germline ends came to 15 bases. The CDR3 has 14 amino acids. Germline assignment: CDR1 GTSNPN and CDR2 SVGIG (reference sequence). The CDR3 DNA reads as TGTGCCTGGAGTATTTGGGCAGGGGAGGAGACCCAGTACTTC. This sequence encodes CAWSIWAGEETQYF.

The chain has TRBV30 and TRBJ1-4; the D gene is possibly TRBD1 (5 bases). Per germline, CDR1 GTSNPN and CDR2 SVGIG (reference sequence). Trimming removed 0 bases from V and 5 bases from J, with 16 bases in between. The CDR3 has 16 residues. The CDR3 spells CAWSVLPGTANEKLFF. CDR3 DNA sequence: TGTGCCTGGAGTGTACTTCCGGGGACGGCGAATGAAAAACTGTTTTTT.

The chain employs TRBV5-6 and TRBJ2-1, with 7 bases that match TRBD2. The CDR3 sequence is 12 residues long. Germline V gene lookup returns CDR1 SGHDT and CDR2 YYEEEE. Losses at the gene ends were 7 bases for V and 10 bases for J; bases not matched to a gene: 8. CDR3: CASGREVKEQFF. The CDR3 DNA follows: TGTGCCAGCGGACGGGAGGTAAAGGAGCAGTTCTTC.

The chain is built from TRBV3-1 and TRBJ2-1, with D perhaps matching TRBD1 (5 bases). V dropped 2 bases and J dropped 4 bases, with 15 bases sitting between them. Looked up from germline, CDR1 is LGHDT and CDR2 is YNNKEL (reference sequence). The CDR3 length is 16 residues. CDR3 amino acids: CASSQFTRQGYNEQFF. Written as DNA, the CDR3 is TGTGCCAGCAGCCAATTTACACGGCAGGGTTACAATGAGCAGTTCTTC.

This chain connects TRBV6-2 or TRBV6-3 to TRBJ2-5; D may match TRBD1 or TRBD2 (5 bases each). Trimming left V 7 bases short and J 4 bases short, with 19 bases between. Per germline, CDR1 MNHEY and CDR2 SVGEGT. CDR3 size: 15 residues. This chain's CDR3 is CASMGVQGVRETQYF. CDR3 sequence (DNA): TGTGCCAGCATGGGGGTGCAGGGAGTAAGAGAGACCCAGTACTTC.

J is TRBJ2-6 and V is TRBV7-8; D may correspond to TRBD1 or TRBD2 (5 bases each). V lost 8 bases and J lost 4, with 15 bases in between. This CDR3 contains 15 residues. The germline CDR1 and CDR2 sequences are SGHVS and FQNEAQ. In nucleotides, the CDR3 is TGTGCCAGCGTATCCCCGGGGACCGGGGCCAACGTCCTGACTTTC. This sequence encodes CASVSPGTGANVLTF. The entire variable domain, with the rest obtained from reference TRBV7-8 and TRBJ2-6, is as follows: GAGVSQSPRYKVAKRGQDVALRCDPISGHVSLFWYQQALGQGPEFLTYFQNEAQLDKSGLPSDRFFAERPEGSVSTLKIQRTQQEDSAVYLCASVSPGTGANVLTFGAGSRLTVL.

The V and J genes are TRBV2 and TRBJ2-7; 10 bases agree with TRBD2. V lost 4 bases to trimming and J lost 2 bases; unmatched junction nucleotides: 5. The V gene's germline CDR1 is SNHLY and CDR2 FYNNEI. The length of the CDR3 is 15 residues. The CDR3 nucleotides are TGTGCCAGCAGTGTCCCTAGCGGGAGAGCCTACGAGCAGTACTTC. Its translation is CASSVPSGRAYEQYF.

This chain connects TRBV14 to TRBJ2-7, with D possibly matching TRBD1 (5 bases). CDR3 length equals 14 residues. From germline, CDR1 is SGHDN and CDR2 FVKESK. V lost 2 bases and J 1 base, leaving 9 bases between the germline ends. The CDR3 sequence: CASSQRQNSYEQYF. The CDR3 DNA follows: TGTGCCAGCAGCCAACGACAGAATTCCTACGAGCAGTACTTC.

This clonotype came up once. V usage is TRBV5-6 and J usage is TRBJ1-5; D is uncertain. The CDR3 has 14 residues. Trimming left V 4 bases short and J 0 bases short, with 8 bases between. CDR1 and CDR2 from the germline V gene are SGHDT and YYEEEE. For the CDR3, the DNA is TGTGCCAGCAGCGCTGGTTATAGCAATCAGCCCCAGCATTTT. As protein: CASSAGYSNQPQHF.

This chain joins TRBV7-9 and TRBJ2-7; perhaps TRBD1 as D (5 bases). The CDR3 sequence is 14 residues long. V was clipped by 5 bases and J by 3 bases, with 14 bases between them. The germline V gene has CDR1 SEHNR and CDR2 FQNEAQ (reference sequence). CDR3 DNA sequence: TGTGCCAGCAGCAACGTCGGACAAATCTACGAGCAGTACTTC. Amino acids: CASSNVGQIYEQYF.

The chain combines TRBV6-6 with TRBJ2-7; 7 bases fit TRBD1. V shed 6 bases, J shed 4 bases, and the junction held 12 bases outside the gene matches. The CDR3 runs 15 residues. Germline V gives CDR1 MNHNY, CDR2 SVGAGI (reference sequence). The CDR3 bases are TGTGCCAGCAGCCCAAGGGACAGCAGAGAATACGAGCAGTACTTC. It is translated as CASSPRDSREYEQYF.

The rearrangement joins TRBV24-1 to TRBJ2-1; no clear D. V lost 4 bases, J lost 7 bases, and 10 bases lay in between. The CDR3 is 13 amino acids. Germline V gene data show CDR1 as KGHDR and CDR2 as SFDVKD. The CDR3 coding sequence is TGTGCCACCAGTGACCTGGACGTTAATGAGCAGTTCTTC. Protein product: CATSDLDVNEQFF.

V usage is TRBV5-6 and J usage is TRBJ2-1; D possibly corresponds to TRBD2 (6 bases). Between the trimmed V and J ends, which lost 4 bases and 6 bases, there was a span of 17 bases. Germline lookup yields CDR1 SGHDT and CDR2 YYEEEE. The CDR3 loop spans 15 amino acids. CDR3 nucleotides: TGTGCCAGCAGCCTGACTCCGGGACTGTCCAATGAGCAGTTCTTC. Its translation is CASSLTPGLSNEQFF.

V and J are TRBV6-5 and TRBJ2-1; tentatively, D is TRBD1 or TRBD2 (5 bases each). CDR1 MNHEY and CDR2 SVGAGI come from the germline V gene. The CDR3 covers 14 residues. V shed 2 bases and J shed 8 bases, with 13 bases lying between them. In nucleotides, the CDR3 is TGTGCCAGCAGTTACGTGGGGGTGGTCGATGAGCAGTTCTTC. This encodes CASSYVGVVDEQFF.

The J gene is TRBJ2-7, the V gene TRBV28, with a weak D call TRBD2 (5 bases). V lost 3 bases, J lost 5 bases, and 14 bases lay in between. The CDR3 is 14 amino acids. Per the germline V gene, CDR1 is MDHEN and CDR2 is SYDVKM. CDR3 nucleotides: TGTGCCAGCAGTTTGATACGGGGTAGCCACGAGCAGTACTTC. As protein: CASSLIRGSHEQYF.

V and J are TRBV18 and TRBJ1-1; D is unclear. The ends were cut back, 5 bases at V and 0 bases at J, with 10 bases in the middle. This CDR3 region has 14 residues. The germline V gene has CDR1 KGHSH and CDR2 LQKENI. The CDR3 reads CASSLRTVNTEAFF. As DNA, the CDR3 is TGTGCCAGCTCATTGCGGACGGTGAACACTGAAGCTTTCTTT.

CDR3 in amino acids: CASSFGVAAYNEQFF. The CDR3 bases are TGTGCCAGCAGTTTTGGGGTAGCGGCTTACAATGAGCAGTTCTTC. The genes are TRBV6-2 or TRBV6-3 and TRBJ2-1, with a tentative D call TRBD2 (6 bases). V lost 4 bases, J lost 4 bases, and 14 bases lay in between. This CDR3 is 15 amino acids long. Germline CDR1 MNHEY, CDR2 SVGEGT.

V is TRBV29-1 and J is TRBJ2-7; D ambiguous. V was cut by 4 bases and J by 0 bases, with 22 bases left in between. The CDR3 extends over 17 amino acids. CDR1 and CDR2 (germline): SQVTM, ANQGSEA. The CDR3 is CSVVFSSARHLSYEQYF. CDR3 DNA sequence: TGCAGCGTTGTTTTTTCGTCCGCCAGGCACCTCTCCTACGAGCAGTACTTC.

The chain recombines TRBV6-1 with TRBJ1-2; D might be TRBD1 (5 bases). The germline V gene has CDR1 MNHNS and CDR2 SASEGT. CDR3 size: 14 residues. Trimming stripped 4 bases from V and 5 bases from J, with 14 bases between. The CDR3 DNA follows: TGTGCCAGCAGTGCTACCAGACAGACATATGGCTACACCTTC. As protein: CASSATRQTYGYTF.

The chain employs TRBV7-6 and TRBJ1-4; D remains ambiguous. Germline loops: CDR1 SGHVS, CDR2 FNYEAQ. Trimming removed 4 bases at V and 5 bases at J, with 14 bases between. This CDR3 has 15 residues. CDR3 nucleotide sequence: TGTGCCAGCAGCTCCAGCAGAAGTAAAAATGAAAAACTGTTTTTT. Encoded protein: CASSSSRSKNEKLFF.

This clonotype was seen once. The chain employs TRBV7-9 and TRBJ2-7; D is perhaps TRBD1 (6 bases). The V and J ends lost 3 bases and 2 bases respectively, with 14 bases between them. From germline, CDR1 is SEHNR and CDR2 FQNEAQ (reference sequence). The CDR3 runs 15 residues. The CDR3 here is CASSFWRQGTYEQYF. The CDR3 DNA follows: TGTGCCAGCAGCTTTTGGCGTCAGGGGACCTACGAGCAGTACTTC.

J is TRBJ2-3 and V is TRBV13; D is ambiguous. The germline CDR1 and CDR2 sequences are PRHDT and FYEKMQ (reference sequence). This CDR3 is 16 amino acids long. Trimming left V 5 bases short and J 1 base short, with 16 bases between. CDR3 DNA: TGTGCCAGCAGCCCCGGCAGCCCCTTAGGCACAGATACGCAGTATTTT. Amino acid sequence: CASSPGSPLGTDTQYF.

The CDR3 DNA sequence: TGTGCCACCAGCAGAGATAAAACAACCGAGCAGTACTTC. Translating it yields CATSRDKTTEQYF. The chain joins TRBV15 to TRBJ2-7; D is uncertain. The CDR3 is 13 amino acids. Germline CDR1 and CDR2: LNHNV and YYDKDF (reference sequence). V was cut by 0 bases and J by 6 bases, with 9 bases left in between.

V gene TRBV29-1 combines with J gene TRBJ1-3; D is unclear. Per the germline V gene, CDR1 is SQVTM and CDR2 is ANQGSEA. With 8 bases removed from V and 4 bases from J, the gap between germline ends came to 9 bases. The CDR3 totals 11 residues. CDR3 sequence reads: CSRDPGNTIYF. The CDR3 coding sequence is TGCAGCCGCGACCCCGGAAACACCATATATTTT.

This clonotype was recorded once. This chain links TRBV11-2 with TRBJ2-5; D is unresolved. Germline CDR1 and CDR2: SGHAT and FQNNGV. This CDR3 has 14 residues. The germline V and J ends were trimmed by 5 bases and 5 bases, with 15 bases remaining between them. The CDR3 DNA sequence: TGTGCCAGCAGCCCGCCCCGGGTCGGGGAGACCCAGTACTTC. This sequence encodes CASSPPRVGETQYF.